The entry below describes one T cell receptor beta chain. Its specific antigen is unknown. The record has no base qualities; no much larger clone is one base away. For sequencing of the TCRbeta CDR3 region, genomic DNA was extracted from the sorted cells. The immunoSEQ Assay was used to sequence the TCRbeta CDR3 regions. The table comes from immuneACCESS by way of TCRdb, which keeps in-frame sequences with V and J called. Part of the clones is missing from these tables; in studies checked, under half for an unresolved V gene and the rest for unknown reasons. The sample table lists about 98,000 clones, 85% to 95% of them with a count of one. Around 0.28% of the sample is in the top ten clones. The trial excluded patients who had a history of autoimmune disease or were on systemic immunosuppression. In every dose cohort, peripheral blood was drawn for TCR sequencing at baseline, cycle 4 day 1, and cycle 7 day 1. Samples were obtained from an open-label, multicenter, first-in-human phase I dose-escalation trial of ivuxolimab. Adults with locally advanced or metastatic melanoma, renal cell, hepatocellular, or head and neck squamous cell carcinoma were enrolled in the trial. Before TCR sequencing, CD4+ and CD8+ T cells were separately sorted from peripheral blood.

Looking up the germline V gene yields CDR1 SNHLY and CDR2 FYNNEI. Including cysteine and phenylalanine, the CDR3 has 14 amino acids. Just CDR3 DNA is preserved here, 42 bases in frame from base 1. Relative to germline, V is 3 bases shorter and J is 8 bases shorter, with 13 bases between their ends. These data originate in a study of OX40 agonist ivuxolimab in advanced cancers. Regarding the research as a whole: Ivuxolimab, which targeted the costimulatory receptor OX40 (CD134), was an agonistic, fully human IgG2 monoclonal antibody. The dose-escalation cohort was over 70% male with a mean age of roughly 60 years, ranging from about 23 to 85. Three dose-escalation patients achieved partial responses, one with hepatocellular carcinoma and two with cutaneous melanoma. Of the approximately 50 patients in dose escalation, 19 had hepatocellular carcinoma, about 15 had melanoma, 9 had renal cell carcinoma and 9 had head and neck cancer. The monotherapy dose-escalation portion (N of about 47 patients) of the phase I ivuxolimab trial is reported in the paper. Intravenous ivuxolimab was administered to patients every 2 weeks at six dose levels: 0.01, 0.1, 0.3, 1.5, 3 and 10 mg/kg. Prior anti-PD-1, anti-PD-L1 or anti-CTLA-4 therapy was permitted, and 40% of dose-escalation patients had received checkpoint inhibitors. The point of sequencing TCRbeta in the periphery was to test whether ivuxolimab changed TCR sequence diversity and drove clonal T-cell expansion. The full study reports these points: In the 0.1-3.0 mg/kg groups, partial responders were among the patients with the lowest normalized peripheral clonal expansion, particularly in CD8+ T cells. The antigen specificity of the peripheral T cells that underwent clonal expansion was not determined. At doses of 0.1 to 3.0 mg/kg, clonal expansion of both CD4+ and CD8+ blood T cells was observed from baseline to week 6. Low levels of normalized T-cell clonal expansion were also seen in some nonresponding patients. After ivuxolimab, more expanded clones were found on average in CD8+ T cells than in CD4+ T cells.

The sample consisted of CD4+ or CD8+ T cells sorted from blood, taken in a trial of the OX40 agonist ivuxolimab. The sequence was collected from an adult with an advanced solid tumor such as melanoma, head and neck, liver or kidney cancer. The chain is made from TRBV2 and TRBJ1-4; the D gene is perhaps TRBD1, from 5 matching bases. The DNA sequence reads TGTGCCAGCAGTGATTTGCAGGGCGGCGAAAAACTGTTTTTT. Translated, this gives CASSDLQGGEKLFF.